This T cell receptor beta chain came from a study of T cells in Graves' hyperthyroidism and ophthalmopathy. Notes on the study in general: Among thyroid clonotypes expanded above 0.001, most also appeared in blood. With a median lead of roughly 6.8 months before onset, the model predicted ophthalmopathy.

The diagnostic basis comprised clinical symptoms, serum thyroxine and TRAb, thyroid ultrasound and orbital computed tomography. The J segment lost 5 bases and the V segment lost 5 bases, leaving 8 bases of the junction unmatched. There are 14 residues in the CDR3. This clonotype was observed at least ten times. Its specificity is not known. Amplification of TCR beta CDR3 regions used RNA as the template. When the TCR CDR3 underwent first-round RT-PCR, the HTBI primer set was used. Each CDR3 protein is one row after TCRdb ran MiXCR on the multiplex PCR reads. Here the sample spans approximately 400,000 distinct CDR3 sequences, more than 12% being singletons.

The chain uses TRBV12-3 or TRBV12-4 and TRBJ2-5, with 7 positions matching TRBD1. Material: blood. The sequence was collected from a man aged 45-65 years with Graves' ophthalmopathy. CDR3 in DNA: TGTGCCAGCAGTCCCCAGGGGGTTGGGGAGACCCAGTACTTC. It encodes CASSPQGVGETQYF.